This T cell receptor beta chain was identified in a study of metastatic and nonmetastatic thyroid tumors. Study-wide background: Repertoires of blood and of tissue (tumor or nodule) from malignant and benign thyroid patients were compared.

All patients were untreated before thyroid surgery. This clone was detected many times. Its cognate antigen is unknown. The sample carries other DNA sequences with the same CDR3. Germline CDR1 and CDR2: SNHLY and FYNNEI. Germline trimming cut 7 bases from V and 0 bases from J; bases unmatched to any gene: 7. The CDR3 length is 15 residues. Per the study methods: Across clinicopathological groups, CDR3 differences served as the basis for building a distant-metastasis classifier for papillary thyroid cancer. TCRdb re-analyzed the PCR reads using MiXCR. These V and J calls derive from TCRdb rather than the authors' analysis. This sample yields 15,000 to 20,000 clones, of which under 25% are seen a single time; 15% to 20% belongs to the top ten. Study observations and caveats: Malignant thyroid tumors reportedly had TCR beta diversity that was significantly higher than in benign nodules, in blood and tumor.

What was sequenced was tumor tissue. The receptor's source is a female donor with papillary thyroid cancer or a benign thyroid nodule (not recorded which). Some clones in this sample may be carry-over from other donors' samples. V is TRBV2 and J is TRBJ2-3, with 7 bases identical to TRBD1. DNA for the CDR3: TGTGCCAGCAAAGGGGGCACCACTAGCACAGATACGCAGTATTTT. This codes for CASKGGTTSTDTQYF.